Here is one T cell receptor beta chain with its context. Germline V lookup: CDR1 MDHEN, CDR2 SYDVKM. The CDR3 runs 14 residues. Trimming took 5 bases from V and 3 from J; bases not matched to a gene: 6. This sample stems from a study of T cells in lung cancer brain metastases. Using immunoSEQ multiplex PCR, the repertoire was profiled, and TCRdb retains in-frame clones only, with some absent. The table includes 850 to 1,000 clones, around nine tenths detected once. Specimen: tumor tissue from the primary lung tumor. The chain uses TRBV28 and TRBJ1-2; TRBD1 aligns across 7 bases. This clonotype was sampled from a woman aged 45-60 years with non-small cell lung cancer. This chain's CDR3 is CASSLTGDDYGYTF. The CDR3 nucleotides read TGTGCCAGCAGTCTCACAGGGGACGACTATGGCTACACCTTC.